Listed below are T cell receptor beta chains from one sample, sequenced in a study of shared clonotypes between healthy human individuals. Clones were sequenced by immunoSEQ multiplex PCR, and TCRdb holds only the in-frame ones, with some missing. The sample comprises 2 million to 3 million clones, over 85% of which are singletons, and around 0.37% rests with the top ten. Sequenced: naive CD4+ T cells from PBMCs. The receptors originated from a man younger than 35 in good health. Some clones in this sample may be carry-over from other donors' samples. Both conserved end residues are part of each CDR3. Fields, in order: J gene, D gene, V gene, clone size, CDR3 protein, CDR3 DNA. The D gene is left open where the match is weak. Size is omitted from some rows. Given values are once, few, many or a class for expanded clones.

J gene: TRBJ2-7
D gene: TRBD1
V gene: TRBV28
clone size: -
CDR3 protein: CASRVAGTGEREQYF
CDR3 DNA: TGTGCCAGCAGAGTAGCCGGGACAGGGGAACGCGAGCAGTACTTC

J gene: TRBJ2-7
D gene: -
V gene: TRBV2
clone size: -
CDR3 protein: CASRSQGSRLYEQYF
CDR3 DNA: TGTGCCAGCAGGTCTCAGGGGAGTCGGCTCTACGAGCAGTACTTC

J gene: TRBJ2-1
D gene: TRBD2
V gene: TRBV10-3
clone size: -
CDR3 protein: CAISGRLAKSYNEQFF
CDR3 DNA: TGTGCCATCAGTGGCCGACTAGCGAAATCCTACAATGAGCAGTTCTTC

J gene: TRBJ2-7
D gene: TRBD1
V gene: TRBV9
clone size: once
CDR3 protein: CASSFRQGIGYEQYF
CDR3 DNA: TGTGCCAGCAGCTTCCGACAGGGGATTGGCTACGAGCAGTACTTC

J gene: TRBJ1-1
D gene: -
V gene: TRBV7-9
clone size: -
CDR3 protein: CASSLAAGRTEAFF
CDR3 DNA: TGTGCCAGCAGCTTAGCGGCAGGGAGGACTGAAGCTTTCTTT

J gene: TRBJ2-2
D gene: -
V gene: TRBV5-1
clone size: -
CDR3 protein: CASSFDGGPELFF
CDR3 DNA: TGCGCCAGCAGCTTTGACGGGGGACCGGAGCTGTTTTTT

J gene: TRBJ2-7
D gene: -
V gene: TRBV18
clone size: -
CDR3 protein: CASSPGVGREQYF
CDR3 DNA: TGTGCCAGCTCACCCGGGGTGGGGCGGGAGCAGTACTTC

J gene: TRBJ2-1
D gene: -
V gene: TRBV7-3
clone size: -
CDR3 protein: CASSLSDRDEQFF
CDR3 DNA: TGTGCCAGCAGCTTATCGGACAGAGATGAGCAGTTCTTC

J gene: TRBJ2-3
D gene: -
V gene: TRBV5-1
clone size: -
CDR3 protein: CASSSSSTDTQYF
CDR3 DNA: TGCGCCAGCAGCAGCTCGAGCACAGATACGCAGTATTTT

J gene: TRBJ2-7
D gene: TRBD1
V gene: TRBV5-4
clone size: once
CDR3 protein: CASSSIGTAYEQYF
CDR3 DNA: TGTGCCAGCAGCTCCATAGGGACAGCCTACGAGCAGTACTTC

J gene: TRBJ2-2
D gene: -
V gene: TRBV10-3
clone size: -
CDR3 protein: CAIRPVGANTGELFF
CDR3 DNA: TGTGCCATCAGGCCCGTGGGAGCGAACACCGGGGAGCTGTTTTTT

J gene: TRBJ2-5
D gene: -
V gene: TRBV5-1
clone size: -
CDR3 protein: CASSLGSETQYF
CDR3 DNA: TGCGCCAGCAGCTTGGGGTCGGAGACCCAGTACTTC

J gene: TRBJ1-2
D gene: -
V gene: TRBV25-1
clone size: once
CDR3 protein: CASSLSPTYGYTF
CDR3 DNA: TGTGCCAGCAGCCTCAGTCCAACCTATGGCTACACCTTC

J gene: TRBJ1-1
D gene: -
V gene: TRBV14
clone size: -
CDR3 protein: CASSQFSQTEAFF
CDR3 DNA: TGTGCCAGCAGCCAATTCTCGCAGACTGAAGCTTTCTTT

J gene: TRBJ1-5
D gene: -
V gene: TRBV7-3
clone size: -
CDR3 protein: CASSSTDYYSNQPQHF
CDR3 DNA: TGTGCCAGCAGCTCCACCGACTACTATAGCAATCAGCCCCAGCATTTT

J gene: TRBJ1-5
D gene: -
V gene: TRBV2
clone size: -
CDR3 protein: CASSEQGFNQPQHF
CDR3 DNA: TGTGCCAGCAGTGAACAGGGGTTCAATCAGCCCCAGCATTTT

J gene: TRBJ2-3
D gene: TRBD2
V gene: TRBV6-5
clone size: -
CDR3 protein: CASSQTSASTDTQYF
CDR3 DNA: TGTGCCAGCAGTCAAACTAGCGCCTCCACAGATACGCAGTATTTT

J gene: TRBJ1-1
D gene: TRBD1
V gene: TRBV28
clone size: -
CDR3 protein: CASSPTGGRTEAFF
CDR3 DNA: TGTGCCAGCAGCCCTACAGGGGGCAGGACTGAAGCTTTCTTT

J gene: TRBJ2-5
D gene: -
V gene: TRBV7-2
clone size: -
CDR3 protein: CASSLSGPNRETQYF
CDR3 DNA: TGTGCCAGCAGCTTAAGCGGCCCAAACCGGGAGACCCAGTACTTC

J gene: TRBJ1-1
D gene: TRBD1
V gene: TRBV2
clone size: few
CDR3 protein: CASSERQGGTEAFF
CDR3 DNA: TGTGCCAGCAGTGAAAGGCAGGGGGGTACTGAAGCTTTCTTT

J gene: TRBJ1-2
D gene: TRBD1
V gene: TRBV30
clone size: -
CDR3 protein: CAWNARDRVEYGYTF
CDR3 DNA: TGTGCCTGGAACGCCAGGGACAGGGTAGAATATGGCTACACCTTC

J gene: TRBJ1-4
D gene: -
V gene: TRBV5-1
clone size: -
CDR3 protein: CASSLPGMGTNEKLFF
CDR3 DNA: TGCGCCAGCAGCTTGCCGGGTATGGGCACTAATGAAAAACTGTTTTTT

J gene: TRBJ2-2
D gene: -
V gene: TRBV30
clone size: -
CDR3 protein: CAWTDRPNTGELFF
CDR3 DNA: TGTGCCTGGACGGACCGACCGAACACCGGGGAGCTGTTTTTT

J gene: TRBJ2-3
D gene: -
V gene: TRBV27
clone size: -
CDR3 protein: CASSLTNGEADTQYF
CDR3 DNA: TGTGCCAGCAGTTTGACCAACGGAGAAGCAGATACGCAGTATTTT

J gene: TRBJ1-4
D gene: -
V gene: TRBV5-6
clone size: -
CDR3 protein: CASSLGSGKLFF
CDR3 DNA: TGTGCCAGCAGCTTGGGGAGCGGAAAACTGTTTTTT

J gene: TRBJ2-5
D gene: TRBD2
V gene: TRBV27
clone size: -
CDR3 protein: CASMGGRFPSETQYF
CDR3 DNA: TGTGCCAGCATGGGAGGGAGATTTCCCTCGGAGACCCAGTACTTC

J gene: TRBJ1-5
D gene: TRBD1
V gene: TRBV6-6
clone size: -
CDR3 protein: CASRRSGGDQPQHF
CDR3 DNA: TGTGCCAGCAGGCGTTCAGGGGGGGATCAGCCCCAGCATTTT